These 29 T cell receptor beta chains came from one sample sequenced in a study of T-cell reconstitution after alpha-beta-depleted transplantation in children. TCRbeta library construction was performed incorporating unique molecular identifiers. One entry per CDR3 protein results from TCRdb running MiXCR on the PCR reads. Of roughly 150,000 distinct CDR3 sequences in the sample, approximately 12% were seen once. Sample: PBMCs, taken before TCRalphabeta/CD19-depleted stem cell transplant. The receptor source for this set is a boy between 2 and 10 years old with acute myeloid leukemia, due to receive a stem cell transplant.

Ten or more counts support this clonotype. The J gene is TRBJ2-2, the V gene TRBV24-1, with D uncertain. Trimming removed 1 base at V and 1 base at J, with 3 bases between. CDR1 and CDR2 from the germline V gene are KGHDR and SFDVKD. There are 14 residues in the CDR3. Written as DNA, the CDR3 is TGTGCCACCAGTGATTTCTTGAACACCGGGGAGCTGTTTTTT. As protein: CATSDFLNTGELFF.

This clonotype came up many times. V is TRBV5-1 and J is TRBJ2-7; no firm D call. Trimming cost V 0 bases and J 7 bases, with 11 bases left between them. The CDR3 runs 13 residues. Germline V CDR1 and CDR2: SGHRS, YFSETQ. The chain's CDR3 is CASSLVGLTEQYF. Here the CDR3 DNA reads TGCGCCAGCAGCTTGGTCGGGCTTACGGAGCAGTACTTC.

Ten or more counts support this clonotype. The V gene is TRBV12-3 or TRBV12-4, the J gene TRBJ2-7, with 9 bases lining up with TRBD2. The CDR3 totals 15 residues. V trimming: 1 base; J trimming: 4 bases; junction bases outside the gene matches: 5. CDR3 DNA sequence: TGTGCCAGCAGTTTAGGTGGTAGCGGGAGTTACGAGCAGTACTTC. Translation gives CASSLGGSGSYEQYF.

This clonotype occurred many times. This sequence joins TRBV7-9 and TRBJ2-1; D possibly corresponds to TRBD1 (6 bases). CDR3 length: 13 amino acids. Germline V gene data show CDR1 as SEHNR and CDR2 as FQNEAQ (reference sequence). V lost 1 base to trimming and J lost 8 bases, with 9 bases between them. The CDR3 region has the DNA TGTGCCAGCAGCTTAGACAGGGCGGATGAGCAGTTCTTC. Translating it yields CASSLDRADEQFF.

This clonotype was seen repeatedly, ten times or more. This rearrangement joins TRBV4-1 to TRBJ1-3, with D unclear. The CDR3 length is 16 residues. CDR1 is MGHRA, CDR2 YSYEKL, per germline. The V end was cut by 3 bases, the J end by 1 base, with 13 bases between. The CDR3 loop reads CASSHTDGTSGNTIYF. The CDR3 region has the DNA TGCGCCAGCAGCCATACGGACGGAACTTCTGGAAACACCATATATTTT.

This clonotype occurred many times. One end of the junction does not line up with germline, which may come from a read error. This rearrangement joins TRBV9 to TRBJ2-3, with TRBD1 matching 8 bases. This CDR3 spans 16 amino acids. Germline assignment: CDR1 SGDLS and CDR2 YYNGEE. The CDR3 DNA sequence: TGTCCCAGCAGCGTTTCAGGACAGGGATTCACAGATACGCAGTATTTT. It is translated as CPSSVSGQGFTDTQYF.

This clonotype was observed many times. The chain couples TRBV7-2 to TRBJ1-5; D remains ambiguous. V was trimmed by 2 bases and J by 3 bases, leaving 11 bases between them. This CDR3 spans 15 amino acids. Per the germline V gene, CDR1 is SGHTA and CDR2 is FQGNSA. The CDR3 DNA sequence: TGTGCCAGCAGCTTACGGGGTGTCCCCAATCAGCCCCAGCATTTT. The encoded protein is CASSLRGVPNQPQHF.

This clonotype appeared many times. The V call is TRBV7-8, the J call TRBJ2-1, with D possibly TRBD2 on 5 matching bases. V was cut by 2 bases and J by 4 bases, with 12 bases left in between. The CDR3 spans 15 residues. CDR1 is SGHVS and CDR2 is FQNEAQ in the germline V gene. This CDR3 is CASSLLVTNYNEQFF. CDR3 coding DNA: TGTGCCAGCAGCTTACTTGTGACTAATTACAATGAGCAGTTCTTC.

This clonotype was counted at least ten times. The chain employs TRBV5-1 and TRBJ2-1; D perhaps matches TRBD2 (5 bases). This CDR3 region has 12 residues. V lost 7 bases to trimming and J lost 4 bases, with 9 bases between them. Germline lookup yields CDR1 SGHRS and CDR2 YFSETQ. CDR3 in amino acids: CASRRGYNEQFF. CDR3 nucleotides: TGCGCCAGCCGCCGGGGATACAATGAGCAGTTCTTC.

This clonotype occurred many times. The DNA for the CDR3 is TGTGCCAGCAGCCAAGATCGGGTAAACTATGGCTACACCTTC. It codes for CASSQDRVNYGYTF. V is TRBV3-1 and J is TRBJ1-2, with D hard to call. This CDR3 has 14 amino acids. Germline values: CDR1 LGHDT, CDR2 YNNKEL (reference sequence). Trimming shortened V by 0 bases and J by 2 bases, and 7 bases separated the two germline ends.

This clonotype has a count of ten or more. The gene calls are TRBV5-5 and TRBJ2-2, with D perhaps matching TRBD1 (6 bases). Looked up from germline, CDR1 is SGHKS and CDR2 is YYEKEE (reference sequence). Trimming pared 0 bases from V and 3 bases from J, leaving 12 bases between. The CDR3 is made up of 16 amino acids. The CDR3 reads CASSLEGGGYTGELFF. For the CDR3, the DNA is TGTGCCAGCAGCTTGGAAGGGGGTGGGTACACCGGGGAGCTGTTTTTT.

This clonotype was seen repeatedly, ten times or more. The gene calls are TRBV20-1 and TRBJ2-1; tentatively, D is TRBD2 (6 bases). V was shortened by 6 bases and J by 7 bases, with 13 bases between the two germline ends. The germline CDR1 and CDR2 sequences are DFQATT and SNEGSKA (reference sequence). This CDR3 is built from 12 residues. This CDR3 reads CSARAGWNEQFF. CDR3 coding DNA: TGCAGTGCACGGGCGGGGTGGAATGAGCAGTTCTTC.

There are many counts of this clonotype. This rearrangement joins TRBV5-1 to TRBJ1-6; D not resolved. The CDR3 is made up of 14 amino acids. The V gene lost 2 bases and the J gene lost 10 bases, with 13 bases spanning the gap. CDR1 SGHRS and CDR2 YFSETQ come from the germline V gene. DNA for the CDR3: TGCGCCAGCAGCTTCGGCGGCGTGGAGTCACCCCTCCACTTT. Protein: CASSFGGVESPLHF.

This clonotype appeared many times. The chain recombines TRBV20-1 with TRBJ2-3; 7 nucleotides line up with TRBD2. Unmatched junction bases numbered 12, after V lost 6 bases and J lost 6 bases. The V gene's germline CDR1 is DFQATT and CDR2 SNEGSKA (reference sequence). The CDR3 spans 14 residues. The CDR3 protein is CSASLGGGWDTQYF. DNA of the CDR3: TGCAGTGCCAGCCTGGGGGGGGGATGGGATACGCAGTATTTT.

This clonotype has at least ten counts. This rearrangement joins TRBV5-1 to TRBJ2-5, with D perhaps matching TRBD2 (6 bases). The length of the CDR3 is 14 residues. Germline CDR1 and CDR2: SGHRS and YFSETQ. The V gene lost 0 bases and the J gene lost 5 bases, with 11 bases spanning the gap. CDR3: CASSLEEGRETQYF. Here the CDR3 DNA reads TGCGCCAGCAGCTTGGAGGAGGGTCGGGAGACCCAGTACTTC.

This clonotype was seen many times. The chain recombines TRBV5-1 with TRBJ2-1; 7 bases align to TRBD2. Losses at the gene ends were 0 bases for V and 0 bases for J; bases not matched to a gene: 0. Germline assignment: CDR1 SGHRS and CDR2 YFSETQ. CDR3 length: 15 residues. The CDR3 DNA reads as TGCGCCAGCAGCTTGGTAGCGGGCTCCTACAATGAGCAGTTCTTC. It yields the protein CASSLVAGSYNEQFF.

This clonotype was counted at least ten times. The chain has TRBV9 and TRBJ1-3; TRBD1 matches at 7 bases. The trim removed 6 bases at V and 2 bases at J, leaving 8 bases unmatched. This CDR3 is 15 amino acids long. The germline gives CDR1 SGDLS, CDR2 YYNGEE. For the CDR3, the DNA is TGTGCCAGCAACCCGACAGGGAACCCTGGAAACACCATATATTTT. Its translation is CASNPTGNPGNTIYF.

This clonotype has ten or more counts. The V call is TRBV4-1, the J call TRBJ1-5, with D possibly TRBD1 on 6 matching bases. The CDR3 is made up of 15 amino acids. V was trimmed by 2 bases and J by 7 bases, leaving 15 bases between them. Germline V gives CDR1 MGHRA, CDR2 YSYEKL. The CDR3 loop reads CASSQSGAGEQPQHF. CDR3 bases: TGCGCCAGCAGCCAATCTGGGGCAGGGGAGCAGCCCCAGCATTTT.

The gene calls are TRBV28 and TRBJ2-7, with 8 bases matching TRBD2. J lost 0 bases, V lost 7 bases, and 8 bases had no gene match. CDR3 size: 15 residues. Germline lookup yields CDR1 MDHEN and CDR2 SYDVKM. CDR3 bases: TGTGCCAGCACCCGGGCAGCGGGAGCCTCCTACGAGCAGTACTTC. It encodes CASTRAAGASYEQYF.

This clonotype occurred many times. The chain recombines TRBV5-1 with TRBJ2-2; 8 nucleotides agree with TRBD1. Trimming cost V 0 bases and J 6 bases; bases outside gene matches: 7. Germline lookup yields CDR1 SGHRS and CDR2 YFSETQ. This CDR3 region has 16 residues. The CDR3 region has the DNA TGCGCCAGCAGCTTGGTCCCCAGGGGGCGCGCCGGGGAGCTGTTTTTT. It translates to CASSLVPRGRAGELFF.

This clonotype showed up many times. This chain connects TRBV5-6 to TRBJ2-7, with D possibly matching TRBD1 (6 bases). CDR3 length: 14 amino acids. In germline, CDR1 is SGHDT, CDR2 YYEEEE. With 6 bases removed from V and 0 bases from J, the gap between germline ends came to 13 bases. The CDR3, as DNA: TGTGCCAGCATAAAACAGGGAAACTCCTACGAGCAGTACGTC. It specifies CASIKQGNSYEQYV.

This clonotype has a count of ten or more. The chain carries TRBV5-5 and TRBJ2-7; 7 positions match TRBD2. The V and J ends lost 3 bases and 4 bases, in that order; junction bases with no gene match: 4. Germline CDR1 SGHKS, CDR2 YYEKEE (reference sequence). The CDR3 runs to 13 residues. This CDR3 is CASSSSGGYEQYF. The CDR3 DNA follows: TGTGCCAGCAGCTCTAGCGGTGGGTACGAGCAGTACTTC.

Many counts were recorded for this clonotype. The DNA of the CDR3 is TGTGCCAGCAGCCAAGTTTTGGGGGGGGTGGCACAAGGCCCTCGGCTCAGGAACACTGAAGCTTTCTTT. Translated, it gives CASSQVLGGVAQGPRLRNTEAFF. This chain links TRBV14 with TRBJ1-1; tentative D call: TRBD1 (5 bases). V was shortened by 1 base and J by 1 base, with 34 bases between the two germline ends. CDR1 is SGHDN and CDR2 is FVKESK in the germline V gene. This CDR3 contains 23 residues.

This clonotype was counted ten times or more. The chain combines TRBV5-1 with TRBJ1-2; TRBD1 is a possible D gene (6 bases). V lost 2 bases and J lost 6, with 14 bases in between. Germline assignment: CDR1 SGHRS and CDR2 YFSETQ. The CDR3 length is 14 residues. CDR3 coding DNA: TGCGCCAGCAGCTTAGACGGGGGCGCGAATGGCTACACCTTC. Protein sequence: CASSLDGGANGYTF.

In this sample, this clonotype turned up many times. The chain employs TRBV12-3 or TRBV12-4 and TRBJ2-1; possible D gene TRBD2, 6 bases. This CDR3 is 14 amino acids long. For the CDR3, the DNA is TGTGCATCATCGGAGGGCTCCCCTTACAATGAGCAGTTCTTC. Protein: CASSEGSPYNEQFF.

Comments on this clonotype: With a much larger clone just one base away, this may be a read error. V and J are TRBV20-1 and TRBJ2-7; 10 bases align to TRBD1. The CDR3 runs to 12 residues. The V gene's germline CDR1 is DFQATT and CDR2 SNEGSKA (reference sequence). In DNA, the CDR3 is TGCAGTGCGGGGACAGGGGCGTACGAGCAGTCCTTC. It is translated as CSAGTGAYEQSF.

The sample holds many counts of this clonotype. The V gene is TRBV5-1, the J gene TRBJ2-3; 7 bases align to TRBD2. V lost 1 base to trimming and J lost 6 bases; unmatched junction nucleotides: 8. Germline values: CDR1 SGHRS, CDR2 YFSETQ. There are 15 residues in the CDR3. CDR3 DNA: TGCGCCAGCAGCTTGACGACTAGCAGTTCGGATACGCAGTATTTT. Translating gives CASSLTTSSSDTQYF.

The chain couples TRBV5-1 to TRBJ1-3; unclear D gene. The germline CDR1 and CDR2 sequences are SGHRS and YFSETQ. V was clipped by 0 bases and J by 3 bases, with 13 bases between them. The CDR3 spans 16 residues. This chain's CDR3 is CASSLAGPRGGNTIYF. The CDR3 nucleotides are TGCGCCAGCAGCTTGGCCGGGCCGAGAGGTGGAAACACCATATATTTT.

The chain has TRBV18 and TRBJ2-3; no definite D call. The CDR3 spans 12 residues. V dropped 5 bases and J dropped 3 bases, with 6 bases sitting between them. Germline V CDR1 and CDR2: KGHSH, LQKENI. DNA of the CDR3: TGTGCCAGCTCAACGGAGACAGATACGCAGTATTTT. As protein: CASSTETDTQYF.